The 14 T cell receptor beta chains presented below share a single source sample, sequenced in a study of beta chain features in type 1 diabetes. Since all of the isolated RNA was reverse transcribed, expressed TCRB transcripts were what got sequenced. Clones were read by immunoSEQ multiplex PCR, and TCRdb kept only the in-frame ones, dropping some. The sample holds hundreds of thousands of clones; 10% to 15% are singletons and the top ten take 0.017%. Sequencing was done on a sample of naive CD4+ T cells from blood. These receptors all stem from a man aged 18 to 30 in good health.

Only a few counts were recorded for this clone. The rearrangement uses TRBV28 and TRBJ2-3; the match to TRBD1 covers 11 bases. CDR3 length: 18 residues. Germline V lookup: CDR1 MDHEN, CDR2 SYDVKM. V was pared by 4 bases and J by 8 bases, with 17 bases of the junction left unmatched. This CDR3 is CASSSLSSGTGGVGTQYF. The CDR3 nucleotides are TGTGCCAGCAGTTCCCTTTCTTCCGGGACAGGGGGAGTGGGTACGCAGTATTTT.

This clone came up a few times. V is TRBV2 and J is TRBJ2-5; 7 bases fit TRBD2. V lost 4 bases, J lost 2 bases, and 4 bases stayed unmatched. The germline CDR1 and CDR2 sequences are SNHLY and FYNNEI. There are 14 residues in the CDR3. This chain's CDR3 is CASSVSGAQETQYF. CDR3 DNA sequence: TGTGCCAGCAGTGTCAGCGGGGCGCAAGAGACCCAGTACTTC.

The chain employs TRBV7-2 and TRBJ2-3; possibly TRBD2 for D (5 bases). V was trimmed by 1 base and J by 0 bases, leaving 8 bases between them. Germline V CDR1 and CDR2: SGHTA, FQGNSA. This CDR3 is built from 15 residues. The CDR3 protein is CASSLEPGSTDTQYF. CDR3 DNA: TGTGCCAGCAGCTTAGAGCCGGGGAGCACAGATACGCAGTATTTT.

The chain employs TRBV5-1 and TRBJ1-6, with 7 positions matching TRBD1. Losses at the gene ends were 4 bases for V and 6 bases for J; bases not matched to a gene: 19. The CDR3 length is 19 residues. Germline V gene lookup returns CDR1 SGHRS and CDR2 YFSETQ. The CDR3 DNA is TGCGCCAGCAGCCGAAGGCCGGGACAGACACTCGAGGGTAATTCACCCCTCCACTTT. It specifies CASSRRPGQTLEGNSPLHF.

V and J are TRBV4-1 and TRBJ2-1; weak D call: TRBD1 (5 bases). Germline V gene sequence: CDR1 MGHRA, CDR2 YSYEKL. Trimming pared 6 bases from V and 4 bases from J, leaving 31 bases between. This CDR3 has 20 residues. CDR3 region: CASRDLIRLPMGQSYNEQFF. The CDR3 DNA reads TGCGCCAGCAGGGACCTGATACGATTGCCGATGGGGCAAAGTTACAATGAGCAGTTCTTC.

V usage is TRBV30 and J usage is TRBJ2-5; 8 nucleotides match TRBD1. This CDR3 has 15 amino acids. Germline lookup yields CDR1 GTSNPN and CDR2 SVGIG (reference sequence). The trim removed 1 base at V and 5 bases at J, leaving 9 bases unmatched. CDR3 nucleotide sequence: TGTGCCTGGAGTGAGTGGGGACAGGAGTGGGAGACCCAGTACTTC. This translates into CAWSEWGQEWETQYF.

CDR3 region: CASSFDYLYNEQFF. The CDR3 coding sequence is TGTGCCAGCAGTTTCGACTACTTATACAATGAGCAGTTCTTC. The V call is TRBV27, the J call TRBJ2-1, with D perhaps matching TRBD2 (5 bases). There are 14 residues in the CDR3. The germline CDR1 and CDR2 sequences are MNHEY and SMNVEV (reference sequence). Deletions cut 3 bases from V and 4 bases from J, with 10 bases between.

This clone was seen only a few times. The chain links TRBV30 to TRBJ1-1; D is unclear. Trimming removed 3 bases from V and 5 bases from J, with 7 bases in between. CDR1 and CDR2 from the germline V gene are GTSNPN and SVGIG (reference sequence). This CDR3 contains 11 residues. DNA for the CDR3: TGTGCCTGGAGACTTCTGACTGAAGCTTTCTTT. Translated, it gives CAWRLLTEAFF.

The CDR3 region has the DNA TGTGCCAGCAGCCCTCAGGGCCCGTCTCAATCGGAGCTGTTTTTT. It specifies CASSPQGPSQSELFF. The chain links TRBV9 to TRBJ2-2; possibly TRBD1 for D (5 bases). This CDR3 has 15 residues. Germline V CDR1 and CDR2: SGDLS, YYNGEE. Trimming took off 4 bases at V and 10 bases at J, with 20 bases between the two ends. Full variable domain (missing parts from reference TRBV9 and TRBJ2-2): DSGVTQTPKHLITATGQRVTLRCSPRSGDLSVYWYQQSLDQGLQFLIQYYNGEERAKGNILERFSAQQFPDLHSELNLSSLELGDSALYFCASSPQGPSQSELFFGEGSRLTVL.

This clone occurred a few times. The CDR3 DNA follows: TGTGCCAGCACCGGACAGCTCAGCTCCTACGAGCAGTACTTC. Amino acids: CASTGQLSSYEQYF. This chain links TRBV2 with TRBJ2-7; D is perhaps TRBD1 (6 bases). CDR1 SNHLY and CDR2 FYNNEI come from the germline V gene. V was clipped by 7 bases and J by 0 bases, with 13 bases between them. The CDR3 has 14 amino acids.

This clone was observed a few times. The CDR3 protein is CASSPRAGLRNQPQHF. For the CDR3, the DNA is TGTGCCAGTAGTCCCCGGGCAGGGTTGAGGAATCAGCCCCAGCATTTT. The V call is TRBV19, the J call TRBJ1-5; D might be TRBD1 (5 bases). CDR1 is LNHDA, CDR2 SQIVND, per germline (reference sequence). V was clipped by 5 bases and J by 4 bases, with 18 bases between them. The CDR3 extends over 16 amino acids.

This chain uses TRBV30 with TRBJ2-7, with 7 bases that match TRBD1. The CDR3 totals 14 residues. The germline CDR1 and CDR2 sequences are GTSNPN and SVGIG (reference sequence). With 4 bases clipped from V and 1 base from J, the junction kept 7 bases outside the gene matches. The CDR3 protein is CAWNPGQRSYEQYF. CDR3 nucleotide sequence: TGTGCCTGGAATCCGGGACAGCGATCCTACGAGCAGTACTTC.

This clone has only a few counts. The CDR3 DNA reads TGTGCCAGCTCAGAAGGGACAGGGGGCTTCTACGAGCAGTACTTC. This sequence encodes CASSEGTGGFYEQYF. The chain has TRBV18 and TRBJ2-7, with 12 bases aligning to TRBD1. From germline, CDR1 is KGHSH and CDR2 LQKENI. V gave up 5 bases and J gave up 3 bases; unmatched junction bases: 5. This CDR3 contains 15 residues. Using reference TRBV18 and TRBJ2-7 for the parts outside the CDR3, the full variable domain is NAGVMQNPRHLVRRRGQEARLRCSPMKGHSHVYWYRQLPEEGLKFMVYLQKENIIDESGMPKERFSAEFPKEGPSILRIQQVVRGDSAAYFCASSEGTGGFYEQYFGPGTRLTVT.

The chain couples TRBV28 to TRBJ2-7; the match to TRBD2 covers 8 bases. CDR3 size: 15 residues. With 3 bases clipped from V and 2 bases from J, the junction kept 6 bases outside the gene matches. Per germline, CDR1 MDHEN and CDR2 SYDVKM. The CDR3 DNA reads TGTGCCAGCAGTTTGGCCTCGGGGGGGCCCTACGAGCAGTACTTC. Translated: CASSLASGGPYEQYF.